This T cell receptor beta chain is drawn from a study of blood T cell repertoires in COVID-19. This clone was counted a few times. This CDR3 region has 11 residues. CDR1 is MNHNY, CDR2 SVGAGI, per germline (reference sequence). Trimming left V 11 bases short and J 2 bases short, with 9 bases between. Study processing details: Estimates of nucleated cell counts were drawn from the amplification of reference gene primers. Sequenced by immunoSEQ multiplex PCR; TCRdb stores in-frame clones only, minus some. V and J calls and clone size follow that table, whereas D and trimming were derived from the DNA. The sample comprises under 100,000 clones, around four fifths of which are singletons, and nearly 3.5% rests with the top ten.

This sequence was found in a man aged 45-60 years with acute or convalescent COVID-19. The sequencing input was peripheral blood. The V call is TRBV6-6, the J call TRBJ1-2; a weak D match, TRBD1 (5 bases). The CDR3: CASGGNYGYTF. For the CDR3, the DNA is TGTGCCTCCGGGGGGAACTATGGCTACACCTTC.